One and the same sample provided the 4 T cell receptor beta chains below, sequenced in a study of T cells in Graves' hyperthyroidism and ophthalmopathy. The CDR3 regions of TCR beta were amplified from RNA transcripts. RT-PCR in the first round (using the HTBI primer set) targeted the TCR CDR3. Using its own MiXCR run on the multiplex PCR reads, TCRdb lists one record per CDR3 protein. This sample yields hundreds of thousands of distinct CDR3 sequences, of which about 35% are seen a single time; roughly 30% belongs to the top ten. Sequencing input: blood. These receptors all come from a woman aged 40 to 49 with Graves' hyperthyroidism.

This CDR3 is CASSPRASGTYEQYF. CDR3 in DNA: TGTGCCAGCAGCCCCCGGGCTAGCGGTACCTACGAGCAGTACTTC. The chain joins TRBV7-2 to TRBJ2-7; TRBD2 matches 7 bases. The length of the CDR3 is 15 residues. Losses at the gene ends were 5 bases for V and 2 bases for J; bases not matched to a gene: 9. From germline, CDR1 is SGHTA and CDR2 FQGNSA.

This clonotype was seen a handful of times. This chain joins TRBV12-3 or TRBV12-4 and TRBJ1-1, with a tentative D call TRBD1 (5 bases). The CDR3 extends over 12 amino acids. V was cut by 3 bases and J by 6 bases, with 8 bases left in between. DNA for the CDR3: TGTGCCAGCAGTTTGATACAGGCTGAAGCTTTCTTT. This gives the protein CASSLIQAEAFF.

This clonotype was detected only a few times. This rearrangement joins TRBV4-3 to TRBJ1-1; TRBD1 agrees at 9 bases. The CDR3 sequence is 14 residues long. Per germline, CDR1 LGHNA and CDR2 YSLEER. Losses at the gene ends were 4 bases for V and 7 bases for J; bases not matched to a gene: 7. CDR3 DNA: TGCGCCAGCAGCCGACAGGGGGGCGAGGATGAAGCTTTCTTT. Protein product: CASSRQGGEDEAFF.

This sequence joins TRBV19 and TRBJ1-5; D is undetermined. Between the trimmed V and J ends, which lost 0 bases and 0 bases, there was a span of 6 bases. The CDR3 extends over 15 amino acids. CDR1 is LNHDA, CDR2 SQIVND, per germline (reference sequence). For the CDR3, the DNA is TGTGCCAGTAGTATAGAGTCGAATAGCAATCAGCCCCAGCATTTT. This codes for CASSIESNSNQPQHF.